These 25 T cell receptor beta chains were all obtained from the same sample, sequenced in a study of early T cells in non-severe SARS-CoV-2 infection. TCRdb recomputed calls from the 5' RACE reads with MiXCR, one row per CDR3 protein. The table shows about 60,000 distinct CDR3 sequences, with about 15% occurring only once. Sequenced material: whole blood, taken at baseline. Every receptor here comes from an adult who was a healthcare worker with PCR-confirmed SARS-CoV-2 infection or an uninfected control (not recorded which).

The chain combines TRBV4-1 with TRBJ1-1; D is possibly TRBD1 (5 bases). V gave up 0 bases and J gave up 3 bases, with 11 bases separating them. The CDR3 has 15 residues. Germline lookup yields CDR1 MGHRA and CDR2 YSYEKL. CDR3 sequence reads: CASSQDGAGHTEAFF. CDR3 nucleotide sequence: TGCGCCAGCAGCCAAGATGGCGCAGGGCACACTGAAGCTTTCTTT.

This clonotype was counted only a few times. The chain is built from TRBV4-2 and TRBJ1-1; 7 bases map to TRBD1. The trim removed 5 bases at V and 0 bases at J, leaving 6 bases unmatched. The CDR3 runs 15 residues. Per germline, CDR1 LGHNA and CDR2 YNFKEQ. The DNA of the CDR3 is TGTGCCAGCAGCACAACAGGGGATTTGAACACTGAAGCTTTCTTT. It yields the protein CASSTTGDLNTEAFF.

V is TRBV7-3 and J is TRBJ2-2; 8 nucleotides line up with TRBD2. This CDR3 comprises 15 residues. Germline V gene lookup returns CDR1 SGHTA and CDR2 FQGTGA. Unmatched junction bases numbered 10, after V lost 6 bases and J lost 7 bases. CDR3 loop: CASSLTGGWIGELFF. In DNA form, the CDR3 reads TGTGCCAGCAGTCTAACGGGAGGGTGGATCGGGGAGCTGTTTTTT.

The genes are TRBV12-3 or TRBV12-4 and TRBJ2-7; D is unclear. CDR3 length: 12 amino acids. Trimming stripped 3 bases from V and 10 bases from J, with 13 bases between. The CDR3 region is CASSLNPVPQYF. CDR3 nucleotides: TGTGCCAGCAGTTTGAACCCCGTCCCCCAGTACTTC.

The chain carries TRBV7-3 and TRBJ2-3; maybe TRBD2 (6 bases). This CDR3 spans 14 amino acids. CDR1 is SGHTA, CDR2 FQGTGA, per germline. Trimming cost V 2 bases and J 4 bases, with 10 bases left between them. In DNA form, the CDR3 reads TGTGCCAGCAGCTTAGAAGCGGGCCCAGATACGCAGTATTTT. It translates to CASSLEAGPDTQYF. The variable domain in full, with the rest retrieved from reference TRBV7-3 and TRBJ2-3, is GAGVSQTPSNKVTEKGKYVELRCDPISGHTALYWYRQSLGQGPEFLIYFQGTGAADDSGLPNDRFFAVRPEGSVSTLKIQRTERGDSAVYLCASSLEAGPDTQYFGPGTRLTVL.

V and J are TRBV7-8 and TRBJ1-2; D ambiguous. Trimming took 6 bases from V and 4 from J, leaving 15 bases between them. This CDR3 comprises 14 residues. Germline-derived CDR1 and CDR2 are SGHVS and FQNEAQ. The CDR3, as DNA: TGTGCCAGCAGTTTTGCAGGAGCTGCCTATGGCTACACCTTC. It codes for CASSFAGAAYGYTF. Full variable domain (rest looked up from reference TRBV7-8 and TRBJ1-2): GAGVSQSPRYKVAKRGQDVALRCDPISGHVSLFWYQQALGQGPEFLTYFQNEAQLDKSGLPSDRFFAERPEGSVSTLKIQRTQQEDSAVYLCASSFAGAAYGYTFGSGTRLTVV.

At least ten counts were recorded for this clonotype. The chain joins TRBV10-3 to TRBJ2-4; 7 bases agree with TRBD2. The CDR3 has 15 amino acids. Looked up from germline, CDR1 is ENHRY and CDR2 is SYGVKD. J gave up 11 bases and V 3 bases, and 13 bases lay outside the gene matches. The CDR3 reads CAISDGVAGHEVQYF. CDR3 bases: TGTGCCATCAGTGACGGAGTAGCGGGCCACGAGGTTCAGTACTTC.

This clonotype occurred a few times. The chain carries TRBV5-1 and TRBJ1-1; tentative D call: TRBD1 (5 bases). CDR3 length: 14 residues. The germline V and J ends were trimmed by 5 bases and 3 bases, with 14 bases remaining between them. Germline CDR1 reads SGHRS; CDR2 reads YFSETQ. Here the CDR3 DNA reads TGCGCCAGCAGGGCGGCCGGGACGGACACTGAAGCTTTCTTT. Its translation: CASRAAGTDTEAFF.

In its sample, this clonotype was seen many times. CDR3: CASSETGLTEAFF. The CDR3 DNA reads TGCGCCAGCAGTGAGACAGGGCTCACTGAAGCTTTCTTT. The rearrangement links TRBV10-1 to TRBJ1-1; TRBD1 is a possible D gene (6 bases). CDR1 and CDR2 from the germline V gene are WNHNN and SYGVQD (reference sequence). Trimming pared 2 bases from V and 4 bases from J, leaving 8 bases between. There are 13 residues in the CDR3.

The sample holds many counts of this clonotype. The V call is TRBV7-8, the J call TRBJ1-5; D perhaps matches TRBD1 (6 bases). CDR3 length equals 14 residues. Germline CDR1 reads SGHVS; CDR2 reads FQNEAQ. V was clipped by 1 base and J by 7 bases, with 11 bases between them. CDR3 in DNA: TGTGCCAGCAGCTTAGAACAGGGAGAACAGCCCCAGCATTTT. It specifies CASSLEQGEQPQHF.

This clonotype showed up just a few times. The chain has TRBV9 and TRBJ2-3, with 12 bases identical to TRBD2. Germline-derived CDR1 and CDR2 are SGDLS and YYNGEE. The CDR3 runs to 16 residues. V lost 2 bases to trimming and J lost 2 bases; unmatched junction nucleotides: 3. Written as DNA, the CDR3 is TGTGCCAGCAGCGTCCGACTAGCGGGGGTCACAGATACGCAGTATTTT. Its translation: CASSVRLAGVTDTQYF. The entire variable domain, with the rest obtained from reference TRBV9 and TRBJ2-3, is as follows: DSGVTQTPKHLITATGQRVTLRCSPRSGDLSVYWYQQSLDQGLQFLIQYYNGEERAKGNILERFSAQQFPDLHSELNLSSLELGDSALYFCASSVRLAGVTDTQYFGPGTRLTVL.

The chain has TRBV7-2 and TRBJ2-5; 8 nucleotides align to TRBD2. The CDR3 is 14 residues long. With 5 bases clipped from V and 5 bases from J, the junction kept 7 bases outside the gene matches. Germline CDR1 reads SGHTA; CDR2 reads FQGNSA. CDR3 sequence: CASSTGLGGETQYF. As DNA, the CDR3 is TGTGCCAGCAGCACGGGACTAGGGGGGGAGACCCAGTACTTC.

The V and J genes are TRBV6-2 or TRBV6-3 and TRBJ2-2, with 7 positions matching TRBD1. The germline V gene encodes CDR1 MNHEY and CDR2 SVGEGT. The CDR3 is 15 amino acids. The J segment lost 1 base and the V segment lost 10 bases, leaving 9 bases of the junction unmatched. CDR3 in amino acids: CATRVGGRNTGELFF. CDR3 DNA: TGTGCCACCCGGGTAGGGGGCCGGAACACCGGGGAGCTGTTTTTT.

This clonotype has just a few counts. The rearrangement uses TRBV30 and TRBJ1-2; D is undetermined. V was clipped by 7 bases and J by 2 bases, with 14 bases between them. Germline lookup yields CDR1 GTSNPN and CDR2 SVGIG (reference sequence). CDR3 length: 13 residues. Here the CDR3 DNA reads TGTGCCTTCAGAAAAGACGAAAACTATGGCTACACCTTC. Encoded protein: CAFRKDENYGYTF.

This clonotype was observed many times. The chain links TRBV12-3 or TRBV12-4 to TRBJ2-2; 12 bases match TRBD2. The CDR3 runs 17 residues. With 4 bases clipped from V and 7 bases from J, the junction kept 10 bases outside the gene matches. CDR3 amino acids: CASSYPSGRATGGELFF. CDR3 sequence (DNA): TGTGCCAGCAGTTATCCTAGCGGGAGGGCCACTGGCGGGGAGCTGTTTTTT.

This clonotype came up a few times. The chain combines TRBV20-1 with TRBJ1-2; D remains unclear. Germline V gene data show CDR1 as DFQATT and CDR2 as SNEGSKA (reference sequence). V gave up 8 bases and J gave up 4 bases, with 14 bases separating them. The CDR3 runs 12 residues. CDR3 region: CSTAQTSYGYTF. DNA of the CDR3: TGCAGTACCGCTCAGACCTCCTATGGCTACACCTTC.

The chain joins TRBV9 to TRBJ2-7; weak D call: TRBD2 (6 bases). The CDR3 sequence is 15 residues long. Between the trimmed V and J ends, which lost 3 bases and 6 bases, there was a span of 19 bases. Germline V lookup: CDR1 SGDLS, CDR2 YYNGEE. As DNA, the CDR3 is TGTGCCAGCAGCGCAACGTCCGAGATGGGGGGCGAGCAGTACTTC. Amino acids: CASSATSEMGGEQYF.

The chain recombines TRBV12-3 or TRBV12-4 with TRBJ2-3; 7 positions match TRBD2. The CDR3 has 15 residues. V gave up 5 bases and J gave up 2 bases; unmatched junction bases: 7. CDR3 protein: CASSLERGTTDTQYF. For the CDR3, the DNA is TGTGCCAGCAGTCTAGAGCGGGGTACCACAGATACGCAGTATTTT.

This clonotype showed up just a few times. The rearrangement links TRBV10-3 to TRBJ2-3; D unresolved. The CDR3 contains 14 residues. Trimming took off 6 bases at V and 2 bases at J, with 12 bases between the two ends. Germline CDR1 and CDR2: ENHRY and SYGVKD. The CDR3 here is CAISPGKYTDTQYF. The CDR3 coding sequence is TGTGCCATCAGCCCAGGAAAATACACAGATACGCAGTATTTT.

The CDR3 nucleotides are TGTGCCAGCAGAAGACAGGGCTATGGCTACACCTTC. This translates into CASRRQGYGYTF. The genes are TRBV28 and TRBJ1-2; 7 nucleotides agree with TRBD1. Trimming cost V 6 bases and J 4 bases; bases outside gene matches: 2. CDR1 MDHEN and CDR2 SYDVKM come from the germline V gene. CDR3 length: 12 residues.

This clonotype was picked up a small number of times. CDR3 nucleotide sequence: TGCAGTGCTACTGACTGGGAGAGCTCCTACGAGCAGTACTTC. It specifies CSATDWESSYEQYF. V usage is TRBV20-1 and J usage is TRBJ2-7; tentatively, D is TRBD2 (5 bases). The V gene lost 4 bases and the J gene lost 0 bases, with 13 bases spanning the gap. This CDR3 has 14 residues. The V gene's germline CDR1 is DFQATT and CDR2 SNEGSKA (reference sequence).

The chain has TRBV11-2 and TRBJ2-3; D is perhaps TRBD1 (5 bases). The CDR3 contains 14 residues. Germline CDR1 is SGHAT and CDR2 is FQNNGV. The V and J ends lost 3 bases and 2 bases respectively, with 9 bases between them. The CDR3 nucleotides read TGTGCCAGCAGCTTCGACAGATTCACAGATACGCAGTATTTT. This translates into CASSFDRFTDTQYF.

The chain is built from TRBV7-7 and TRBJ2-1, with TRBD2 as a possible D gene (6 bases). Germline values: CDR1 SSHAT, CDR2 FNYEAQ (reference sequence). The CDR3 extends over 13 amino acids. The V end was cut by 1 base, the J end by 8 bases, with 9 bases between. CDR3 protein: CASSLGGEDEQFF. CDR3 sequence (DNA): TGTGCCAGCAGCTTAGGAGGGGAGGATGAGCAGTTCTTC.

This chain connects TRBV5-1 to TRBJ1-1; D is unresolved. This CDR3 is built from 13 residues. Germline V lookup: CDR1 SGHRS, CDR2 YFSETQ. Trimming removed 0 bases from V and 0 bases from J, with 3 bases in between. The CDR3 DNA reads TGCGCCAGCAGCTTGGCGGTGAACACTGAAGCTTTCTTT. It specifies CASSLAVNTEAFF.

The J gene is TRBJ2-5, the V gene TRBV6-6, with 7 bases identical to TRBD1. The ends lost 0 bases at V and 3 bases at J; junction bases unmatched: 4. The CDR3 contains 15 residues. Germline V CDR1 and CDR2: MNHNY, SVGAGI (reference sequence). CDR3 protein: CASSYSIDREETQYF. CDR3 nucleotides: TGTGCCAGCAGTTACTCGATCGACAGGGAAGAGACCCAGTACTTC.